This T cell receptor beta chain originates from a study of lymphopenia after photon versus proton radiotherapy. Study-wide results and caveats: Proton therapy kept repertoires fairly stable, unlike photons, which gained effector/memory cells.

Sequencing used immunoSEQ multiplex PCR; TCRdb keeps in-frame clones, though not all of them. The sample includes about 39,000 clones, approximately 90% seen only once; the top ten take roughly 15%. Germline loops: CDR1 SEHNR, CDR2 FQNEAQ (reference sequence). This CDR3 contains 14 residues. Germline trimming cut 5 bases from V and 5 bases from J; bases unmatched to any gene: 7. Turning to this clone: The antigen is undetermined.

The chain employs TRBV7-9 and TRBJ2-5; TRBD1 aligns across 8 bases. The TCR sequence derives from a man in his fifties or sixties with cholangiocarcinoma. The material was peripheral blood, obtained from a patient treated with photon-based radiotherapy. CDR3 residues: CASSPGTGGETQYF. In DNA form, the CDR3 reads TGTGCCAGCAGCCCGGGGACAGGCGGGGAGACCCAGTACTTC.